In its sample, the clone carrying this T cell receptor beta chain was seen a few times. Its matching antigen is unknown. This specimen comes from a study of T cells after yellow fever vaccination. Overall study: The SMART-Seq v4 Ultra Low Input method served to prepare the low-cell-number fractions. Overall study findings and caveats: Peaking faster, on day 5 versus 15, the secondary response was nonetheless weaker. The study re-detected most primary-vaccination clones after the booster (around 96% CD4, around 89% CD8).

After removal of 3 bases from V and 6 bases from J, the junction contained 5 bases not matched to a gene. The CDR3 is 14 amino acids. TCRdb called the 5' RACE reads again in MiXCR, with one record for every CDR3 protein. This table holds 100,000 to 150,000 distinct CDR3 sequences, 8% to 10% found once. The clonotype comes from a man between 18 and 35 years old who received the YFV17D yellow fever vaccine. The J gene is TRBJ1-2, the V gene TRBV12-3 or TRBV12-4; 9 bases are shared with TRBD1. The material was CD8+ T cells sorted from PBMCs, obtained on the day of the yellow fever booster vaccination. The DNA of the CDR3 is TGTGCCAGCAGTTTCGGGGGACAGGGAGATGGCTACACCTTC. Protein product: CASSFGGQGDGYTF.